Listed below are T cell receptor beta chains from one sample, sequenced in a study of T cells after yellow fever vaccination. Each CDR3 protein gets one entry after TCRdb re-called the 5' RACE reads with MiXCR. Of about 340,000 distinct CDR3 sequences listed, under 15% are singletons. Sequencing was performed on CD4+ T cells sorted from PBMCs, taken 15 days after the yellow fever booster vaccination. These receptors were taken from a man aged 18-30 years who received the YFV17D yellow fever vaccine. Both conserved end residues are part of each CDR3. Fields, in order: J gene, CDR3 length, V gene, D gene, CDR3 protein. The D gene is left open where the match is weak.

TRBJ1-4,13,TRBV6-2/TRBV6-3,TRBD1,CASTGQGNEKLFF
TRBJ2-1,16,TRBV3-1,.,CASSQEIPGGGDEQFF
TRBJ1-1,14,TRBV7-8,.,CASSSRGGHTEAFF
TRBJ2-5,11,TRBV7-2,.,CASSQKETQYF
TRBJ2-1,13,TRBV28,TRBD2,CASRGTSWNEQFF
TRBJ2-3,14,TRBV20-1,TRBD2,CSARIAGVEDTQYF
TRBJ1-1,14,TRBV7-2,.,CASSPGGGATEAFF
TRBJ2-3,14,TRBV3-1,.,CASSQGRRTDTQYF
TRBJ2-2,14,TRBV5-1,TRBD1,CASTQGAVTGELFF
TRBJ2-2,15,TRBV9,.,CASSVVAQLHGELFF
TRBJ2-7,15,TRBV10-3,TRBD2,CAISEGLATTYEQYF
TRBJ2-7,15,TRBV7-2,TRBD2,CASSLRGGREYEQYF
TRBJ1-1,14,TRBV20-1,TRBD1,CSARPTGLGTEAFF
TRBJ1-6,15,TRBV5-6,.,CASSGPAGTNSPLHF
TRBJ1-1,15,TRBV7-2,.,CASSKMGQVNTEAFF
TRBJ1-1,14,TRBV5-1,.,CASSLEPGGTEAFF
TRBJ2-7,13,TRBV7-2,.,CASSTQQGNEQYF
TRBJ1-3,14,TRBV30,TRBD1,CAWGQGSSGNTIYF
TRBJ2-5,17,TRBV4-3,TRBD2,CASSHGGGLAVRETQYF
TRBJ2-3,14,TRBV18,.,CASSPNDFTDTQYF
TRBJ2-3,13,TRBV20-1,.,CSARDSWGDTQYF
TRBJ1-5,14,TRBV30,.,CAWSGGMSGQPQHF
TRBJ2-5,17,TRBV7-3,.,CASSRESPNSPGETQYF
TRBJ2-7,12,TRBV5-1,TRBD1,CASSPDRGAQYF
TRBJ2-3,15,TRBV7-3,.,CASSLFPGGTDTQYF
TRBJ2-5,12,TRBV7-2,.,CASSYRAETQYF
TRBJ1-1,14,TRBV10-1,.,CASSDGGGNTEAFF
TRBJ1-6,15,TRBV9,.,CASSVVGRGNSPLHF
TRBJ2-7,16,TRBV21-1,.,CASSKAGDRGPYEQYF
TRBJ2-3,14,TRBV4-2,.,CASSPGDRTDTQYF
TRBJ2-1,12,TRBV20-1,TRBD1,CSEQGYYNEQFF
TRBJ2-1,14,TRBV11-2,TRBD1,CASSLSSGGNEQFF
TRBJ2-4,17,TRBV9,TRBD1,CASSSTTGGKSKNIQYF
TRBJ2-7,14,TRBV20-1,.,CSALREATFYEQYF
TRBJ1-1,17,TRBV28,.,CASSTTFLGGLDTEAFF
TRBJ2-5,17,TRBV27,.,CASSLRGGVGLQETQYF
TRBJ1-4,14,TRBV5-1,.,CASSTGTSNEKLFF
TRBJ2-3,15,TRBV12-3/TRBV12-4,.,CASSLQGDSTDKQYF
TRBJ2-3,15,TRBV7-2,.,CASSVGSPTLGTQYF
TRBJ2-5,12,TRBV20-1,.,CSARSAQTTQYF
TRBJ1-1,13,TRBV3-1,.,CASSQEQRTEAFF
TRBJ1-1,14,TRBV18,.,CASSPEHLNTEAFF
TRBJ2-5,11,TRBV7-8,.,CASSHLETQYF
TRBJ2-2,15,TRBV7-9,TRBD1,CASGPQGVNTGELFF
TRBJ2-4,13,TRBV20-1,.,CSANNRDKNIQYF
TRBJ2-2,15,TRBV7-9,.,CASSHRVPNTGELFF
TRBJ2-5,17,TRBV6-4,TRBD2,CASSDSVSGGLQETQYF
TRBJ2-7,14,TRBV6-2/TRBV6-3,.,CASERGSPSYEQYF
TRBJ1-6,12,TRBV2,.,CASRADNSPLHF
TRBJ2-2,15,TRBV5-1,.,CASSSGGTDPGELFF
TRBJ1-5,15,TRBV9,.,CASSRTGQHDQPQHF
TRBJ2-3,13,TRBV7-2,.,CASSLGNGDTQYF
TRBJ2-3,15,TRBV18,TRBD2,CASSPPTAGLNTQYF
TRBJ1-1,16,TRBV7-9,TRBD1,CASRPGQGGVGTEAFF
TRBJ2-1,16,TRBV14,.,CASSQERPRGLNEQFF
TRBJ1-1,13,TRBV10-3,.,CAAQASLNTEAFF
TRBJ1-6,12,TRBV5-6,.,CASSTGFPPLHF
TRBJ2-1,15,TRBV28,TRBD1,CASSFPGQAHNEQFF
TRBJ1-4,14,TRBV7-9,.,CASSLQSGREKLFF